This T cell receptor beta chain was retrieved from a study of cytotoxic CD8 clonotypes in ibrutinib-treated CLL. General study points: Clonotypes that were public were uncommon, and they contracted or stayed stable on treatment.

Turning to this clone: Its antigen remains unidentified.

Libraries were prepared by immunoSEQ multiplex PCR; TCRdb keeps only in-frame clonotypes and omits some of them. The sample has 150,000 or so clones; around 84% are singletons. CDR1 is SGHAT, CDR2 FQNNGV, per germline. Trimming left V 1 base short and J 12 bases short, with 16 bases between. The CDR3 totals 14 residues. The receptor was isolated from a human donor with chronic lymphocytic leukemia. This material consisted of PBMCs, taken after 36 months of ibrutinib treatment. The rearrangement links TRBV11-2 to TRBJ2-1, with D unresolved. The CDR3 DNA reads as TGTGCCAGCAGCTTAGCGGTACCCCCCTTCGTGCAGTTCTTC. Translation: CASSLAVPPFVQFF.